This TCR beta chain was observed in a study of control samples from healthy donors and cancer patients (dated by TCRdb to about 2020). Receptor amplification or capture employed the immunoSEQ multiplex PCR assay. TCRdb holds this immuneACCESS table with in-frame rearrangements only. Some clones are missing; in checked studies, unresolved V genes explain under half, and the rest has no known cause. Counted in this sample were about 120,000 clones; approximately 94% of them appeared once. 3.6% of the sample lies in the top ten. V and J are trimmed by 0 bases and 6 bases, and the gene matches miss 4 bases of the junction. The CDR3 spans 15 residues, from the cysteine through the phenylalanine. Here the CDR3 DNA is all that survives: 45 bases in frame from base 1. CDR1 is given as MNHEY and CDR2 as SVGEGT, both from the germline V gene. About this clone itself: Its antigen remains unidentified. Per-base quality was not reported, and no clone a single base away is much larger than it.

Sample: blood. Recombination connected TRBV6-2 or TRBV6-3 to TRBJ1-4, with 7 bases in between that match TRBD1. The TCR was taken from a man aged 25-40 years in good health. At the DNA level, the sequence is TGTGCCAGCAGTTACTCCACAGGGGTCGATGAAAAACTGTTTTTT. It is translated as CASSYSTGVDEKLFF.